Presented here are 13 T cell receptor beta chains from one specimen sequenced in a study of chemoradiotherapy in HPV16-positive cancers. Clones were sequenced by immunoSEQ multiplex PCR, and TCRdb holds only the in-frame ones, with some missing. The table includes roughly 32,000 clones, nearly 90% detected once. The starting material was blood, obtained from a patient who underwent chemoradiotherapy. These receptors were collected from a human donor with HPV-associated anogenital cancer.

Here the CDR3 DNA reads TGTGCCAGCAGCTTAGTAAGGGACAGAGCAACTAATGAAAAACTGTTTTTT. Translation: CASSLVRDRATNEKLFF. V is TRBV7-9 and J is TRBJ1-4; TRBD1 matches 7 bases. The J segment lost 0 bases and the V segment lost 1 base, leaving 5 bases of the junction unmatched. Germline V lookup: CDR1 SEHNR, CDR2 FQNEAQ (reference sequence). CDR3 size: 17 residues.

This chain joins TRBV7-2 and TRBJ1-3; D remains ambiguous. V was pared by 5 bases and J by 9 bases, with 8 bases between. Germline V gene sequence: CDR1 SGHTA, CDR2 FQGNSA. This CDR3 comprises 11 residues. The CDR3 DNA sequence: TGTGCCAGCAGCGTAGGCGGCACCATATATTTT. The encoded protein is CASSVGGTIYF.

The CDR3, as DNA: TGTGCCATCAGTGAGTCGATTATGACTACGCAGTATTTT. Translated, it gives CAISESIMTTQYF. The chain links TRBV10-3 to TRBJ2-3; D is uncertain. From germline, CDR1 is ENHRY and CDR2 SYGVKD. Trimming removed 0 bases at V and 8 bases at J, with 9 bases between. The CDR3 runs to 13 residues.

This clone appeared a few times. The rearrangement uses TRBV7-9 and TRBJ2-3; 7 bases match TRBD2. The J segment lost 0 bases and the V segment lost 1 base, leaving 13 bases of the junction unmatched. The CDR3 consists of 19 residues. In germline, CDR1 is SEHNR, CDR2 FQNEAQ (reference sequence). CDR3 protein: CASSLGSLGRALSTDTQYF. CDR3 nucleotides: TGTGCCAGCAGCTTAGGGTCGCTAGGGAGGGCCTTGAGCACAGATACGCAGTATTTT.

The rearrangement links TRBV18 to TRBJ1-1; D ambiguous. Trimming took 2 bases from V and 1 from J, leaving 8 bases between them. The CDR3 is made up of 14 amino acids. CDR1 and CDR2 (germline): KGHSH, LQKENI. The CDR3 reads CASSPVVSNTEAFF. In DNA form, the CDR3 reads TGTGCCAGCTCACCAGTAGTTTCGAACACTGAAGCTTTCTTT.

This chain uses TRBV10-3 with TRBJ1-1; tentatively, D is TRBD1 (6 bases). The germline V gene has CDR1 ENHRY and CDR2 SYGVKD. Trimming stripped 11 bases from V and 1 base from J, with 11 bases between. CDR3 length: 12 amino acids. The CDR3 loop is CAVQGTNTEAFF. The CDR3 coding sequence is TGTGCCGTCCAGGGGACGAACACTGAAGCTTTCTTT.

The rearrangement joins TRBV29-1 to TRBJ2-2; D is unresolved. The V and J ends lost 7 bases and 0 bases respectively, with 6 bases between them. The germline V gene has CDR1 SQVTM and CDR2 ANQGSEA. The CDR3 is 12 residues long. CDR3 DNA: TGCAGCGCCCGACCGAACACCGGGGAGCTGTTTTTT. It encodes CSARPNTGELFF.

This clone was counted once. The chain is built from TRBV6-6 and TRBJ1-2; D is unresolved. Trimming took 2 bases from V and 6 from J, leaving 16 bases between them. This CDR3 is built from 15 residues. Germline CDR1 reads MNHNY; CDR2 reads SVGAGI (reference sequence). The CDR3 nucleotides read TGTGCCAGCAGTTACGCCAGCCTGGAAAAGAATGGCTACACCTTC. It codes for CASSYASLEKNGYTF.

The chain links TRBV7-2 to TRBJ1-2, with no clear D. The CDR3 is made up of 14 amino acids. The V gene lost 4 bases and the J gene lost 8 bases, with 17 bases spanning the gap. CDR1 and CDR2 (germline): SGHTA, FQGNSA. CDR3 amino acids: CASSSPGRLDGYTF. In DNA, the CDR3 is TGTGCCAGCAGCTCCCCGGGGAGGCTGGACGGCTACACCTTC.

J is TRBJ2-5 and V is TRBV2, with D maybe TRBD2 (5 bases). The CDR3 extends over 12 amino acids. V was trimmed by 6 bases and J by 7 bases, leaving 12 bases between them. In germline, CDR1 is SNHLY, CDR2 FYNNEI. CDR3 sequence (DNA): TGTGCCAGCAGCTATGGACGGGGGACCCAGTACTTC. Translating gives CASSYGRGTQYF.

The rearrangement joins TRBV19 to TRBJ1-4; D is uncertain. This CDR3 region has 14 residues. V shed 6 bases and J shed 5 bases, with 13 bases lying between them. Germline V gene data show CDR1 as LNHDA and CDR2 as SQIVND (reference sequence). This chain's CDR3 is CASSPGGYNEKLFF. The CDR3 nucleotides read TGTGCCAGTAGCCCCGGTGGGTACAATGAAAAACTGTTTTTT.

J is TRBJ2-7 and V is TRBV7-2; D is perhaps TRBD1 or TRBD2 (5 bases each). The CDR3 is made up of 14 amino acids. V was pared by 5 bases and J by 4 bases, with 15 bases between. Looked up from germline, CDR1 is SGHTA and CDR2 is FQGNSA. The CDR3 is CASSTYRGEYEQYF. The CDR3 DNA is TGTGCCAGCAGCACCTACCGGGGCGAATACGAGCAGTACTTC.

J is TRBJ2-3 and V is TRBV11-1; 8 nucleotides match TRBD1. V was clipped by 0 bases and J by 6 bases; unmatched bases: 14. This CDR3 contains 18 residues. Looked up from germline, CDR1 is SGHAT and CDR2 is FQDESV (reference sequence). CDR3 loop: CASSLAGGQGWGSDTQYF. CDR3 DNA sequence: TGTGCCAGCAGCTTAGCCGGCGGACAGGGATGGGGATCGGATACGCAGTATTTT.